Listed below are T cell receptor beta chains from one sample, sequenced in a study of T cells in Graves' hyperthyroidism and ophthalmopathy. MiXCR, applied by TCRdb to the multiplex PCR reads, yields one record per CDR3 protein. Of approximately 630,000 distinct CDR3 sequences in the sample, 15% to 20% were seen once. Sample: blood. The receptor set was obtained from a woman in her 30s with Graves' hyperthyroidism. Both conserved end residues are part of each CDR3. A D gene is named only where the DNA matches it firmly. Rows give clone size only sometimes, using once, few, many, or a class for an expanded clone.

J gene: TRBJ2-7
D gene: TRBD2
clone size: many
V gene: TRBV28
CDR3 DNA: TGTGCCAGCAGGTTGGGGGGGGGGAGGGCCCACGAGCAGTACTTC
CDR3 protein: CASRLGGGRAHEQYF

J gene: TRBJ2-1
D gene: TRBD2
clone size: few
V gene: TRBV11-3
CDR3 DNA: TGTGCCAGCAGCTTCCTTAGCCTAACTAGCGGGGCCCAAGAGACCCAGTTCTTC
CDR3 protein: CASSFLSLTSGAQETQFF

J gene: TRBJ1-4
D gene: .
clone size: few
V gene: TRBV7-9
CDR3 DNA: TGTGCCAGCAGCTTAGCGATAGGAACAAGTAATGAAAAACTGTTTTTT
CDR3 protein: CASSLAIGTSNEKLFF

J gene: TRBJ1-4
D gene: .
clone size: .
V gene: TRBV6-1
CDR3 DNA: TGTGCCAGCAGTGATTTGGGAGGAGTACTGGGAGAAAAACTGTTTTTT
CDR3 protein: CASSDLGGVLGEKLFF

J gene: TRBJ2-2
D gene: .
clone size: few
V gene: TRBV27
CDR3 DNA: TGTGCCAGCAGGGGGACTTGGAACACCGGGGAGCTGTTTTTT
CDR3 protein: CASRGTWNTGELFF

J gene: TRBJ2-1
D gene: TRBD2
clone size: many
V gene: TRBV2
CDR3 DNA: TGTGCCAGCGGGGGGACTAGCGGGGGTAATGAGCAGTTCTTC
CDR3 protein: CASGGTSGGNEQFF

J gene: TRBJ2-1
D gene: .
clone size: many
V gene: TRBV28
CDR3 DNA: TGTGCCAGCAGTTTTCCAGCGGGTAGCTCCTACAATGAGCAGTTCTTC
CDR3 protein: CASSFPAGSSYNEQFF

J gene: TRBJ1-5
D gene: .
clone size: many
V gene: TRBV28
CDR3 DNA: TGTGCCAGCAGTCGTTCAATTGGCAATCAGCCCCAGCATTTT
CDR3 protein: CASSRSIGNQPQHF

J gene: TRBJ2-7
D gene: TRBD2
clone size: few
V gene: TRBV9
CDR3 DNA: TGTGCCAGCAGCGTAGATGGACTAGCGGGCTCCTACGAGCAGTACTTC
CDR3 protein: CASSVDGLAGSYEQYF

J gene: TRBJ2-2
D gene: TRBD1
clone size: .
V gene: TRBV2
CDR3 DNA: TGTGCCAGCAGTGAAGCGGGGACAGTAAACACCGGGGAGCTGTTTTTT
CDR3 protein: CASSEAGTVNTGELFF

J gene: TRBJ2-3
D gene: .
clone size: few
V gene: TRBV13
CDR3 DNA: TGTGCCAGCAGCTTAACGGGAACTTCTAGCACAGATACGCAGTATTTT
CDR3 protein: CASSLTGTSSTDTQYF

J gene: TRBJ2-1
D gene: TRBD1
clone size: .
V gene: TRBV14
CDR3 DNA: TGTGCCAGCAGCCGCCGGACAGGTTATAATGAGCAGTTCTTC
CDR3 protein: CASSRRTGYNEQFF

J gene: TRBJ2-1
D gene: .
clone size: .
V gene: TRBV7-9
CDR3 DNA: TGTGCCAGCAGCCCCGTCGGAGGGGGCAATGAGCAGTTCTTC
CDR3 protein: CASSPVGGGNEQFF

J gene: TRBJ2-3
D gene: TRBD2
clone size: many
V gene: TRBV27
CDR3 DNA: TGTGCCAGCCGCATCCAGGGACTAGTGGGCGCAGATACGCAGTATTTT
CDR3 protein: CASRIQGLVGADTQYF

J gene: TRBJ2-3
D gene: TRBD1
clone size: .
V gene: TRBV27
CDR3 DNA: TGTGCCAGCAGTACCCGGGACAGAAATACGCAGTATTTT
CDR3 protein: CASSTRDRNTQYF

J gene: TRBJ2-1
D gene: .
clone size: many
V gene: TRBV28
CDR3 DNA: TGTGCCAGCAGCCTCCCGGGACGGGAGCAGTTCTTC
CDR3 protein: CASSLPGREQFF

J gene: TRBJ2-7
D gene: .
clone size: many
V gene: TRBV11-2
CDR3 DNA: TGTGCCAGCAGCTCGATAACCCCCTTTGATGGGGGAGGCTTCACCTACGAGCAGTACTTC
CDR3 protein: CASSSITPFDGGGFTYEQYF

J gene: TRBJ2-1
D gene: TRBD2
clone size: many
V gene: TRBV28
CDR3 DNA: TGTGCCAGCAGTCCTACCGGGACTAGCGGGTCACGGGCCTACAATGAGCAGTTCTTC
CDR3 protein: CASSPTGTSGSRAYNEQFF

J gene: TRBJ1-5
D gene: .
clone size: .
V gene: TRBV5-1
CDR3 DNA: TGCGCCAGCAGCTTGGGCGTCGGATCCAATCAGCCCCAGCATTTT
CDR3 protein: CASSLGVGSNQPQHF

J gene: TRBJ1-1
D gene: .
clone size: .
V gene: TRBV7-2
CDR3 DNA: TGTGCCAGCAGCGCTCAGAGCCGGGCTGAAGCTTTCTTT
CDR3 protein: CASSAQSRAEAFF

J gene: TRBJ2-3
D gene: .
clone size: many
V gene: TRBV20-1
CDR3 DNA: TGCAGTGCCAAGATAACCGCGGGGCGGTCAAGCACAGATACGCAGTATTTT
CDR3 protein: CSAKITAGRSSTDTQYF

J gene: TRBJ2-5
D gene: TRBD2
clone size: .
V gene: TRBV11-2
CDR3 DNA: TGTGCCAGCAGCATCGCCGGGACTAGCGGGAGGTGCCAGTACCAAGAGACCCAGTACTTC
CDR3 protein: CASSIAGTSGRCQYQETQYF

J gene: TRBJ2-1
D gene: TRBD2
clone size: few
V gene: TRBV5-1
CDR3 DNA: TGCGCCAGCAGCCCGCACCCTAGCGGGAGGGACTACAATGAGCAGTTCTTC
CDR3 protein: CASSPHPSGRDYNEQFF

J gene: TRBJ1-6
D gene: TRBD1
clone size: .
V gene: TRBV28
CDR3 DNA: TGTGCCAGCAAAGATACGACAGGGTGGAATTCACCCCTCCACTTT
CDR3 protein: CASKDTTGWNSPLHF

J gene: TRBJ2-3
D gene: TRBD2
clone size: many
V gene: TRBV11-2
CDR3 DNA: TGTGCCAGCAGCGTAGGGGGACTAGCGGGAGGGCCGTCAGATACGCAGTATTTT
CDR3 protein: CASSVGGLAGGPSDTQYF

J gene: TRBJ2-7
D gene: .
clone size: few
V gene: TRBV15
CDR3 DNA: TGTGCCACCAGCAGAGACCGGGACTTCTCCTACGAGCAGTACTTC
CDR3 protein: CATSRDRDFSYEQYF

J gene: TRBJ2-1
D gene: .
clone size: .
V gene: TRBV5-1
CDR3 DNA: TGCGCCAGCAGCTTGTACGAGTACAATGAGCAGTTCTTC
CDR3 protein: CASSLYEYNEQFF

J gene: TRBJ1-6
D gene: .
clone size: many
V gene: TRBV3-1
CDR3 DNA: TGTGCCAGCAGCCAAATATCGAGGGATAATTCACCCCTCCACTTT
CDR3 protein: CASSQISRDNSPLHF

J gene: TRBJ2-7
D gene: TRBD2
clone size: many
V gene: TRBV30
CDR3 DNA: TGTGCCTGGAGTTGGACTAGCGGGTTATACGAGCAGTACTTC
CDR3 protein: CAWSWTSGLYEQYF

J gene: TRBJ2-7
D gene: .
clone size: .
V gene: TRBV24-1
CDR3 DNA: TGTGCCACCAGTGAAGGGGCGATCTCAGCCTACGAGCAGTACTTC
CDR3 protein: CATSEGAISAYEQYF

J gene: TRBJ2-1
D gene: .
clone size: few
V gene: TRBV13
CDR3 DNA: TGTGCCAGCAGCCGAAAGGCCGGGACACCCCGCTACAATGAGCAGTTCTTC
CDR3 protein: CASSRKAGTPRYNEQFF

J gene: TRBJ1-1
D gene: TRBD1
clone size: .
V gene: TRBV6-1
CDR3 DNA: TGTGCCAGCAGTTTAGACAGGGGCAAGAACACTGAAGCTTTCTTT
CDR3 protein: CASSLDRGKNTEAFF

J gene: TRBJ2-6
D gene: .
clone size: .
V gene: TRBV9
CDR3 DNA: TGTGCCAGCAGCGTAGATGGGTCAGGGGCCAACGTCCTGACTTTC
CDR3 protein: CASSVDGSGANVLTF

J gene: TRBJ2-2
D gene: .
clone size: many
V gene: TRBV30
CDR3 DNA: TGTGCCTGGAGTGAGACTCCCGGGGAGCTGTTTTTT
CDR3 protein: CAWSETPGELFF

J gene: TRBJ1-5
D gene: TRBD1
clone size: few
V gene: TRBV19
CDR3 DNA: TGTGCCAGCCGCGGGACAGGTATTTCTCAGCCCCAGCATTTT
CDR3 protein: CASRGTGISQPQHF

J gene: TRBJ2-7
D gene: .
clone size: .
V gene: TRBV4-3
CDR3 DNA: TGCGCCAGCAGCCAAGTATGGGTAGGAATCAACGAGCAGTACTTC
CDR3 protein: CASSQVWVGINEQYF

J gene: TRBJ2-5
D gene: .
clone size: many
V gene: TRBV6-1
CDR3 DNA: TGTGCCAGCACAGAGGGAGCGAAAGAGACCCAGTACTTC
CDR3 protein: CASTEGAKETQYF

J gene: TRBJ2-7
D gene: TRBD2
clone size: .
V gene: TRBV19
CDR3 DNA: TGTGCCAGTAGTATTAGCAGCGGGAGGGCCTACGAGCAGTACTTC
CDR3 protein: CASSISSGRAYEQYF

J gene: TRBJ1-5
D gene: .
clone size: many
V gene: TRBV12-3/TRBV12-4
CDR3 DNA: TGTGCCAGCAGTTCGGACTACAGGGTGCAGCCCCAGCATTTT
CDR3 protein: CASSSDYRVQPQHF

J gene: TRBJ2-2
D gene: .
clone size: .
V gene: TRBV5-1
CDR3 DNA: TGCGCCAGCAGCTTGGAAGGGAACACCGGGGAGCTGTTTTTT
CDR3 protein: CASSLEGNTGELFF

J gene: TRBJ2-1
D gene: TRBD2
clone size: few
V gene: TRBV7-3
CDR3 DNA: TGTGCCAGCAGCTTAACCGAGCGGGAGAGGGACAATGAGCAGTTCTTC
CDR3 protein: CASSLTERERDNEQFF

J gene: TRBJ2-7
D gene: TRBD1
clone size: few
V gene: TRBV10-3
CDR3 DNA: TGTGCCATCAGCGTACAGGGGGCGAGGGTCTACGAGCAGTACTTC
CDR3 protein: CAISVQGARVYEQYF

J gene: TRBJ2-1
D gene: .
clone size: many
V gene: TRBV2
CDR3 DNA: TGTGCCAGCAGCCGGACAGTCTCCTACAATGAGCAGTTCTTC
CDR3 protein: CASSRTVSYNEQFF

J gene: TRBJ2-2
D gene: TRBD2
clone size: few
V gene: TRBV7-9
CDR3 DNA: TGTGCCAGCAGCTTAGGTACTAGCGGGAGTCCGTACACCGGGGAGCTGTTTTTT
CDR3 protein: CASSLGTSGSPYTGELFF

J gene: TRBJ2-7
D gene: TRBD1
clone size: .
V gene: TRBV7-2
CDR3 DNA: TGTGCCAGCAGCTTGGCCGACAGGGGATCGTCCTACGAGCAGTACTTC
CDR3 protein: CASSLADRGSSYEQYF

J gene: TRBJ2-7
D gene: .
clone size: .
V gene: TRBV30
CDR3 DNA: TGTGCCTGGAGTACGGGACTGGATCCCTACGAGCAGTACTTC
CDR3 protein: CAWSTGLDPYEQYF

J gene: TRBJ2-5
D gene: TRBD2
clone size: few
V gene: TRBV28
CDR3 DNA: TGTGCCAGCACCGTAGCGGGGCAAGAGACCCGGTACTTC
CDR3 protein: CASTVAGQETRYF

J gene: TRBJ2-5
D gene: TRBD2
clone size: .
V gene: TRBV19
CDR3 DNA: TGTGCCAGTAGCCCATGGGAGGGGCTCAGGGAGACCCAGTACTTC
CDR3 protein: CASSPWEGLRETQYF

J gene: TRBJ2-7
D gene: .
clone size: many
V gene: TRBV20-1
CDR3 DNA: TGCAGTGCTAAGGAGGGAGTGAACTACGAGCAGTACTTC
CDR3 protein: CSAKEGVNYEQYF

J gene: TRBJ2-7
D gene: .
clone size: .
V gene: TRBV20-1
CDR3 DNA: TGCAGTGCTAAGACTAGTGAAGAGCAGTACTTC
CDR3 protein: CSAKTSEEQYF

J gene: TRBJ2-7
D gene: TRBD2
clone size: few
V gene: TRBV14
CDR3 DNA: TGTGCCAGCAGCCAAGTCCGGGAGGATCCCCACGAGCAGTACTTC
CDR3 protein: CASSQVREDPHEQYF

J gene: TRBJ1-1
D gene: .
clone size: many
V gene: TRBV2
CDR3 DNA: TGTGCCAGCAGTAGACTAGAAGCTTTCTTT
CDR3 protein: CASSRLEAFF

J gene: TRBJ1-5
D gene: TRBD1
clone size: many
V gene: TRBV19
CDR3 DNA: TGTGCCAGTAGTATAGATAGATTACAGGGGAGCAGAAATCAGCCCCAGCATTTT
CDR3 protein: CASSIDRLQGSRNQPQHF